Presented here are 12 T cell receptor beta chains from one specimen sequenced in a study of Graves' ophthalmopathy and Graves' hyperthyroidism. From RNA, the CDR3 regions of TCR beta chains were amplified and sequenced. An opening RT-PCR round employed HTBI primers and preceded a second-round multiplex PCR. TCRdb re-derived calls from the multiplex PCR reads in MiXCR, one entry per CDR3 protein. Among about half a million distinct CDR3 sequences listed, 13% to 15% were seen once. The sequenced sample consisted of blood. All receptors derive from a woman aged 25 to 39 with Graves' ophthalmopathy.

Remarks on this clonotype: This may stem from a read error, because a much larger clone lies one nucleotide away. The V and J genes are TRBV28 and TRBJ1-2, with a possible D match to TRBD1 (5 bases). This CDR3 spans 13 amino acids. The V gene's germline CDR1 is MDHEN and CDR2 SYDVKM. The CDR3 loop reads CASSSGAWSGYIF. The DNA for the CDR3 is TGTGCCAGCAGTTCCGGGGCCTGGAGTGGCTACATCTTC.

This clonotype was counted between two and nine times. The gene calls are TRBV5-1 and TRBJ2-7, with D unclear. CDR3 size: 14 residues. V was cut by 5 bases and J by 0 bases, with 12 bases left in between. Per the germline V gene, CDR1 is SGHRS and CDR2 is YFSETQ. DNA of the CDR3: TGCGCCAGCAGTATCGGCAGTATCTCCTACGAGCAGTACTTC. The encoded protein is CASSIGSISYEQYF.

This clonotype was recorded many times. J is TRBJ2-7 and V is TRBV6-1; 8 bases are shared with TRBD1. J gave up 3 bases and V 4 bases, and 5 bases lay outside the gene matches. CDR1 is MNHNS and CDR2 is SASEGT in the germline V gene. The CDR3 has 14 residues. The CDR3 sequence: CASSAGQGIYEQYF. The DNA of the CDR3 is TGTGCCAGCAGTGCCGGACAGGGTATCTACGAGCAGTACTTC.

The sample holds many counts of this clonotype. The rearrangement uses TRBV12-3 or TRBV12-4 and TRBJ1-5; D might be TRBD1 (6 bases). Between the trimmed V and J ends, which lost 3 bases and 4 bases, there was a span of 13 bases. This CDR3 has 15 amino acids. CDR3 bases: TGTGCCAGCAGTTTTTCCGGCAGGGGAAATCAGCCCCAGCATTTT. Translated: CASSFSGRGNQPQHF.

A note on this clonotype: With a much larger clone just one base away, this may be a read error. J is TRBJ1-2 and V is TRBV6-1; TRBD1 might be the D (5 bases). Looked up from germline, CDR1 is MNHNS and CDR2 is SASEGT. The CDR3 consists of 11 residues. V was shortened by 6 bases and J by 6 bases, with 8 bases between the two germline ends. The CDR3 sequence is CASRRGHGYTF. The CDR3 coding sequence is TGTGCCAGCAGAAGGGGCCATGGCTACACCTTC.

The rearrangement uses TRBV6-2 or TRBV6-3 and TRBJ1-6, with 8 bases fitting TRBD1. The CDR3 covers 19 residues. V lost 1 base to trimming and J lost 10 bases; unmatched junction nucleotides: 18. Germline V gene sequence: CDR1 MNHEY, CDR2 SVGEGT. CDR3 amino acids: CASSYLGAGGWNSASPLHF. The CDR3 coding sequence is TGTGCCAGCAGTTACTTGGGGGCAGGGGGCTGGAATTCGGCCTCACCCCTCCACTTT.

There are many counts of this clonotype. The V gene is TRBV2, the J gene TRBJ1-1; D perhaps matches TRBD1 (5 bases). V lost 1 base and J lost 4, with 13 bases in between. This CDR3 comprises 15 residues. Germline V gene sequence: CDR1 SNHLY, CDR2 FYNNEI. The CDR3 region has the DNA TGTGCCAGCAGTGAAGACATCGGGGGTGGCACTGAAGCTTTCTTT. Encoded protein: CASSEDIGGGTEAFF.

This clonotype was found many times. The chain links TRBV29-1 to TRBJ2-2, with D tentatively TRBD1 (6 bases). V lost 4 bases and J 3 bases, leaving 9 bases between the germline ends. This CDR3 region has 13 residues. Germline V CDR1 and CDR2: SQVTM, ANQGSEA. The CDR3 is CSVGDTYTGELFF. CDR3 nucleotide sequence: TGCAGCGTTGGGGACACTTACACCGGGGAGCTGTTTTTT.

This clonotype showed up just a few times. As DNA, the CDR3 is TGTGCCTGGACGTCCAGGGCTTATCCCGGGGAGCTGTTTTTT. This gives the protein CAWTSRAYPGELFF. J is TRBJ2-2 and V is TRBV30, with D maybe TRBD1 (5 bases). The CDR3 length is 14 residues. Trimming took 4 bases from V and 6 from J, leaving 15 bases between them. CDR1 is GTSNPN and CDR2 is SVGIG in the germline V gene (reference sequence).

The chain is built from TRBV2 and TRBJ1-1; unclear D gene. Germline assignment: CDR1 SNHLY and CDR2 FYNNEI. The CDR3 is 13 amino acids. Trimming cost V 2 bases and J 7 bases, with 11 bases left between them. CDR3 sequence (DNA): TGTGCCAGCAGTGAATTAATGATCATTGAAGCTTTCTTT. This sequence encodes CASSELMIIEAFF.

CDR3 in DNA: TGTGCCAGCAGTTTGGTTATACAGGCGGGTCAGCCCCAGCATTTT. This codes for CASSLVIQAGQPQHF. The gene calls are TRBV6-5 and TRBJ1-5, with TRBD1 as a possible D gene (5 bases). Trimming took 4 bases from V and 6 from J, leaving 16 bases between them. From germline, CDR1 is MNHEY and CDR2 SVGAGI. The CDR3 length is 15 residues.

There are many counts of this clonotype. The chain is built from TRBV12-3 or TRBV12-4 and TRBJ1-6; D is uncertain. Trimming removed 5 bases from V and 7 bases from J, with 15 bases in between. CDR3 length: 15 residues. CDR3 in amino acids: CASSRLDFGNSPLHF. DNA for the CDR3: TGTGCCAGCAGTCGCCTGGACTTCGGAAATTCACCCCTCCACTTT.